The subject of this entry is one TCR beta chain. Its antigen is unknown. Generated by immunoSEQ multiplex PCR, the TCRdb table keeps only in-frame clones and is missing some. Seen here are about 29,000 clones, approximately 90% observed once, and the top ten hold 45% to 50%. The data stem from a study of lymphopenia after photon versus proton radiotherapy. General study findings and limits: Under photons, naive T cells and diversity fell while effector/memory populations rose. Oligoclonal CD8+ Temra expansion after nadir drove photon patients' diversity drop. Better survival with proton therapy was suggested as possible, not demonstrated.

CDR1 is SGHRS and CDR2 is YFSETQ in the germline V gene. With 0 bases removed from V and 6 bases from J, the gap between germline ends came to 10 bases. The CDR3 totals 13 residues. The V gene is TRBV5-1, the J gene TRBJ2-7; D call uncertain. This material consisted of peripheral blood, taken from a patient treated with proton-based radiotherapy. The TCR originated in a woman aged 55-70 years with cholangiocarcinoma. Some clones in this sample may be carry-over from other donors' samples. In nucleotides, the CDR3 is TGCGCCAGCAGCTTGGCGGTATCGTCCGAGCAGTACTTC. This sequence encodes CASSLAVSSEQYF.